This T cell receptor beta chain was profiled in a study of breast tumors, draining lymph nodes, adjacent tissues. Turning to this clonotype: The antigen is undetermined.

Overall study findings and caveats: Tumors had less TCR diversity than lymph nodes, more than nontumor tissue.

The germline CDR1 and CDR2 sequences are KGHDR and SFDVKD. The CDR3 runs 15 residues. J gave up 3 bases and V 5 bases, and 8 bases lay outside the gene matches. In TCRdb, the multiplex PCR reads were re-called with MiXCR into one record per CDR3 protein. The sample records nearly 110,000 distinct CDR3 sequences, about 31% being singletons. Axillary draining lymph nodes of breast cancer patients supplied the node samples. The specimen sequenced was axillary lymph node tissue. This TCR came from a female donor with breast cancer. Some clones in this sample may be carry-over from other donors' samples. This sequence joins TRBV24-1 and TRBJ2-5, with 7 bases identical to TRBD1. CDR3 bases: TGTGCCACCAGTGGTAGTGGGCAGGGGGAAGAGACCCAGTACTTC. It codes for CATSGSGQGEETQYF.